This T cell receptor (beta chain) was profiled in a study of blood T cell repertoires in COVID-19. Study-wide background: COVID-19 samples collected from the United States, Italy and Spain covered acute and convalescent phases.

Authors' processing steps: Estimated nucleated cell counts came from reference gene primer amplification. Libraries were prepared by immunoSEQ multiplex PCR; TCRdb keeps only in-frame clonotypes and omits some of them. V and J calls and clone size are given by that table; D and trimming were obtained from the DNA. This table holds approximately 140,000 clones, 84% found once. The receptor was derived from an elderly woman in a cohort sampled during active or convalescent COVID-19. Sequencing was done on a sample of peripheral blood.

The CDR3 bases are TGTGCCAGCAAGAGTACACTAGACACAGATACGCAGTATTTT. It encodes CASKSTLDTDTQYF. The chain combines TRBV28 with TRBJ2-3, with TRBD2 as a possible D gene (5 bases). CDR1 is MDHEN and CDR2 is SYDVKM in the germline V gene. The CDR3 runs 14 residues. V was trimmed by 7 bases and J by 2 bases, leaving 13 bases between them. Variable domain in full (rest from reference TRBV28 and TRBJ2-3): DVKVTQSSRYLVKRTGEKVFLECVQDMDHENMFWYRQDPGLGLRLIYFSYDVKMKEKGDIPEGYSVSREKKERFSLILESASTNQTSMYLCASKSTLDTDTQYFGPGTRLTVL.